This T cell receptor beta chain is drawn from a study of blood T cell repertoires in COVID-19. The assay was immunoSEQ multiplex PCR, and TCRdb's table has in-frame clones only and misses some. This table has around 180,000 clones, nearly 90% appearing once. This TCR was recovered from a woman aged 40-49 years with acute COVID-19. Sequencing used PBMCs or T cells enriched from blood (not recorded which).

For the CDR3, the DNA is TGCGCCAGCAGCTTTTCCAGCGGACACACCGGGGAGCTGTTTTTT. Translated, it gives CASSFSSGHTGELFF. The chain carries TRBV5-1 and TRBJ2-2; a weak D match, TRBD2 (5 bases). Per the germline V gene, CDR1 is SGHRS and CDR2 is YFSETQ. The CDR3 covers 15 residues. Trimming removed 2 bases from V and 3 bases from J, with 11 bases in between.